This record concerns one T cell receptor beta chain sequence. Its antigen remains undetermined. Base qualities are not at hand, and no much larger clone is one base apart. Read against the paper, the sample's time point label means: cells obtained before transplantation from donor or recipient. CD3+CD4+ and CD3+CD8+ populations were FACS-sorted from unstimulated pre-transplant donor and recipient cells taken from spleen or lymph nodes. The sample is drawn from a study of graft-versus-host responses after intestinal transplantation (dated by TCRdb to the early 2020s). In the study overall: Recipients received multivisceral, liver-intestinal, or isolated intestinal transplants. Anti-thymocyte globulin induction was given to all recipients, followed by maintenance tacrolimus and steroids for about 3 years. Bulk TCR-beta CDR3 sequencing was used to track graft-versus-host and host-versus-graft alloreactive T cell clones in the graft, circulation and bone marrow after intestinal transplantation. To identify alloreactive clones, pre-transplant mixed lymphocyte reaction products were sequenced and then compared with unstimulated pre-transplant donor and recipient T cells. Of the 20 to 25 intestinal transplant recipients enrolled in the cohort, one of whom was a retransplant, a few patients without pretransplant specimens were excluded. A peak of at least 4% donor T cells among recipient peripheral blood mononuclear cells was the definition used for donor T cell macrochimerism. Samples from a few later patients were sequenced in-house on an Illumina MiSeq with MiXCR processing rather than by the commercial service. What the research found in general, with its limitations: Patients with donor T cell macrochimerism had high GvH to HvG T cell clonal ratios in their allografts. GvH clones were found in recipient bone marrow, and some of the GvH clones appeared earlier in ileal mucosa or blood, which is consistent with an intestinal mucosal origin. The relatively low number and heterogeneity of intestinal transplant patients limited the conclusions. Early after transplant, peak levels of circulating GvH clones were found to be associated with declines in HvG clones.

Library method: the immunoSEQ multiplex PCR assay. In most patients, genomic DNA was isolated using the Qiagen DNeasy Blood and Tissue Kit and sent frozen to Adaptive Biotechnologies for TCR sequencing. High-throughput TCR-beta CDR3 sequencing of genomic DNA from most patients was performed by Adaptive Biotechnologies. For the original study's pipeline: TCR sequencing data for roughly 18 patients were retrieved from Adaptive's ImmunoSEQ software; a few other patients were processed with MiXCR and VDJtools. CD4 versus CD8 sorting errors were corrected by removing sequences found in both subsets at a frequency ratio below 5:1. CDR3 nucleotide sequences shared by donor and recipient were removed because the origin of these sequences could not be assigned. At least 2-fold expansion over unstimulated cells and a minimum CFSE-low frequency of 0.002% (template counts) or 0.001% (read counts) were required for clones to be classified as alloreactive. Mappable clones were those detected in sequenced pre-transplant spleen, lymph node, or MLR CFSE-low populations of the donor or recipient. The cumulative frequency of alloreactive clones was calculated as a percentage of all sequences, weighted by copy number. TCRdb limited this immuneACCESS table to in-frame rearrangements with V and J called. A share of clones is missing; checked studies link under half to unresolved V genes, and the rest is unexplained. That table is the source of V, J and clone size, and D and trimming were worked out from the DNA. Recorded for this sample are tens of thousands of clones; 87% of them occurred a single time. The ten top clones hold about 8% of the sample.

The sample in question was unstimulated CD8+ T cells sorted from spleen or lymph node cells, obtained before transplant. The origin of this receptor is a human donor who was the organ donor for an intestinal transplant.

The sequenced DNA: TGTGCCAGCAGCTCCTTATCGGCCTATGGCTACACCTTC. Translated, this is CASSSLSAYGYTF. This receptor chain uses TRBV7-8 and TRBJ1-2; confidence is insufficient to name the D gene. V is cut by 4 bases and J by 4 bases, and the space between the germline ends is 10 bases. Counted from cysteine to phenylalanine, this CDR3 has 13 amino acids. Of all the DNA, just the CDR3 is kept, 39 bases in frame from base 1. Taken from the germline V gene, the CDR1 and CDR2 loops are SGHVS and FQNEAQ.